This T cell receptor beta chain was sequenced for a study of blood T cells in healthy people across ages (dated by TCRdb to between 2014 and 2017). With respect to the entire study: Template switching captured roughly one uniquely barcoded TCR beta cDNA molecule per two T cells in model experiments. The donors were divided into four age groups: young (average around 16 years), middle-aged (about 40), aged (about 61) and long-lived (about 80). The study measured age-related changes in TCR beta repertoire diversity using deep sequencing normalized with unique cDNA molecular identifiers. To avoid experimental bias, donors of different ages were spread randomly across the sequencing lanes. For two donors (one aged 18 to 29 and one aged 80 or older), the study analyzed two additional independent replicas of 1 million unique cDNA reads from the same blood draw. What the study reported, not specific to this receptor: A strong correlation was found between observed TCR beta diversity and the percentage of naive T cells measured by flow cytometry. The long-lived group showed more naive CD4+ T cells, fewer expanded clones and increased TCR diversity than the aged group, suggesting age selection. Total diversity estimates from one million sequenced T cells were considered lower bounds and underestimates. Bulk unsorted PBMC profiling prevented conclusive comparison of naive and antigen-experienced compartments. Donor CMV infection status was unknown, potentially confounding age-related changes in expanded clonotypes. Observed TCR beta diversity per million T cells fell roughly linearly with age, and a significant reduction was already apparent by age roughly 40.

The library was prepared using 5' RACE. The listed sequencing device is Illumina HiSeq 2500. A second PCR of 7 to 11 cycles was performed with a sample-barcoded 5' primer and a J-beta primer mix. A unique molecular identifier was introduced onto each TCR beta cDNA molecule by a template-switch 5' adaptor carrying 12 random nucleotides. Each sample yielded at least 2.5 million CDR3-containing paired-end reads. The Mint cDNA synthesis kit, primed by a TRBC-specific oligonucleotide, was used to synthesize first-strand cDNA from all RNA. After uracil-DNA glycosylase treatment, a first 18-cycle PCR used universal primers M1SS and BC2_uni_R on all cDNA. The original pipeline was this. For normalization, 1 million high-quality reads, each with a distinct molecular identifier, were randomly selected from each sample. Reads sharing molecular identifiers were discarded rather than binned into consensus sequences. MiTCR, set to a Q25 quality threshold and the strictest error-elimination algorithm, was used for CDR3 identification, clonotype clustering and error correction. Lower-bound total TCR beta diversity was estimated with a nonparametric unseen species model using Euler transformation. Using fastp at Q25 and MiXCR, TCRdb reprocessed the public reads and kept productive beta chains. Rows are combined by CDR3 protein, so each entry shows the most common genes and DNA. The V and J calls here are based on TCRdb, not the publication. In all, the sample holds approximately 900,000 distinct CDR3 sequences, and 48% of those were seen once. The ten largest clonotypes hold under 15% of the sample.

The CDR3 holds 17 amino acids from the cysteine to the phenylalanine. Just CDR3 DNA is preserved here, 51 bases in frame from base 1. CDR1 KGHDR and CDR2 SFDVKD were looked up in the germline V gene. V has 3 bases trimmed and J has 2 bases trimmed; junction bases matching no gene number 3. With regard to this clonotype: No cognate antigen has been identified for it. It has no much larger one-base neighbor in the sample; base qualities were not kept.

The roughly 39 donors, aged roughly 6 to 100 years, were systemically healthy Caucasian individuals from Russia. Ten milliliters of peripheral blood were collected from each donor into EDTA-treated Vacutainer tubes. Ficoll-Paque density-gradient centrifugation was used to isolate PBMCs, with at least 7 million per sample. Trizol reagent was used to extract total RNA from PBMCs, with at least 6 micrograms per sample. The percentages of naive CD45RAhigh/CD27high T cells were determined by flow cytometry on a PBMC aliquot from every donor. This receptor chain uses TRBV24-1 and TRBJ2-6; 10 bases in the middle match TRBD1. The specimen was blood. The TCR sequence derives from a man aged 25-40 years in good health. The CDR3 loop reads CATSDPGQGTGANVLTF. At the DNA level, the sequence is TGTGCCACCAGTGATCCGGGACAGGGGACTGGGGCCAACGTCCTGACTTTC.